This T cell receptor beta chain was found in a study of OX40 agonist ivuxolimab in advanced cancers. At the level of the study: Intravenous ivuxolimab was administered to patients every 2 weeks at 0.01 to 10 mg/kg. Whole-study findings and limits: By week 6 at 0.1 to 3.0 mg/kg, blood CD4+ and CD8+ T cells had expanded clonally.

Autoimmune disease history or systemic immunosuppression barred patients. The timepoints at which blood was sampled were baseline, cycle 4 day 1, and cycle 7 day 1. The method was immunoSEQ multiplex PCR; TCRdb's version includes in-frame clones alone and lacks a portion of them. The data hold 60,000 to 80,000 clones, with roughly 85% observed a single time. Germline CDR1 SGHTA, CDR2 FQGTGA. Trimming took off 5 bases at V and 1 base at J, with 17 bases between the two ends. The CDR3 spans 17 residues. Of note for this clone: Its specificity is unknown.

This clonotype originated in an adult with an advanced solid tumor such as melanoma, head and neck, liver or kidney cancer. The chain recombines TRBV7-3 with TRBJ2-2, with D maybe TRBD2 (6 bases). Source: CD4+ or CD8+ T cells sorted from blood, taken in a trial of the OX40 agonist ivuxolimab. This CDR3 reads CASSLQRTGVNTGELFF. CDR3 coding DNA: TGTGCCAGCAGCCTACAAAGAACGGGGGTGAACACCGGGGAGCTGTTTTTT.